The TCR beta chain described here comes from a study of CD8+CD57+ T cells in acquired aplastic anemia. The CDR3 length is 11 residues. V was clipped by 1 base and J by 6 bases, with 6 bases between them. Per the germline V gene, CDR1 is SQVTM and CDR2 is ANQGSEA. Patients chosen for sequencing had shown CD8+CD57+ cell expansion by flow cytometry. The patients, all of them, had severe acquired aplastic anemia. Comments on this clonotype: Its specificity is not known.

Investigators profiled TCR beta VDJ and CDR3 from genomic DNA template. TCRdb fed the reads into MiXCR, producing one record per CDR3 protein. The sample gives 260,000 or so distinct CDR3 sequences, around half of which show up once; about 7.8% is in the top ten. Study-level findings and limits: Overlapping CD8+ CDR3 repertoires of patients and controls contained about 27 shared sequences. Any difference that existed in CD8+ Simpson's diversity between patients and controls was not significant.

The rearrangement links TRBV29-1 to TRBJ1-2; D is undetermined. Sequencing used sorted CD4+, CD8+, or CD8+CD57+ T cells (not recorded which) from PBMCs. This sequence was found in a human donor with aplastic anemia. The CDR3 nucleotides are TGCAGCGTTGAAGGATTGGATGGCTACACCTTC. Translating gives CSVEGLDGYTF.